This T cell receptor beta chain was observed in a study of blood T cell repertoires in COVID-19. Cohort allocation depended upon clinical history that participants reported. This clone was observed a single time. Using immunoSEQ multiplex PCR, the repertoire was profiled, and TCRdb retains in-frame clones only, with some absent. The sample contains just under 250,000 clones, roughly 89% of which appear only once. The germline gives CDR1 MNHNS, CDR2 SASEGT. The CDR3 totals 15 residues. V shed 1 base and J shed 4 bases, with 14 bases lying between them. The V and J genes are TRBV6-1 and TRBJ2-7; D is ambiguous. This receptor was obtained from a woman aged 25 to 39 who had recovered from COVID-19. The sequenced material came from PBMCs or T cells enriched from blood (not recorded which). The CDR3 is CASSEGVTLLYEQYF. The CDR3 bases are TGTGCCAGCAGTGAAGGGGTGACACTGCTGTACGAGCAGTACTTC.